A single TCR beta chain is shown here with its context. Antigen: not known. This sample is part of a study of cytomegalovirus exposure and HLA in healthy donors. The table came from immunoSEQ multiplex PCR; TCRdb's copy has only in-frame clones and leaves some out. The table includes roughly 100,000 clones, about 85% detected once. Study findings and constraints: The authors listed 164 TCR beta chains as cytomegalovirus-associated. Rarity held for most TCR sequences, but there were some public TCRs that occurred in many donors.

The donors were in the roughly 120-subject validation cohort, distinct from the approximately 670-subject first cohort. Trimming removed 9 bases from V and 5 bases from J; junction bases left unmatched: 6. CDR1 LNHNV and CDR2 YYDKDF come from the germline V gene (reference sequence). The CDR3 runs 12 residues. The sequence was collected from a woman aged 18-29 years in good health and CMV-seropositive. Sequencing was performed on PBMCs. The V call is TRBV15, the J call TRBJ1-1; TRBD1 matches at 7 bases. This chain's CDR3 is CATAPGQTEAFF. The CDR3, as DNA: TGTGCCACGGCCCCGGGACAGACTGAAGCTTTCTTT.